The clone carrying this TCR beta chain was recorded many times. The germline gene is not matched at one end of the junction; a read error may be the cause. The CDR3 is made up of 12 amino acids. First-strand cDNA relied on TRAV- and TRBV-specific primers spanning alpha and beta chains. With a V-primer adapter and a constant-region primer, TCRs were amplified for about 22 PCR cycles. Following isolation, mRNA was amplified via in vitro transcription. Via MiXCR, TCRdb re-called the reads, giving one row per CDR3 protein. The profile covers 65,000 to 95,000 distinct CDR3 sequences, with 18% appearing a single time and approximately 6% taken by the ten largest. The time point here: before trial treatment. Administered to the donors were nivolumab, ipilimumab, aspirin, low-dose cyclophosphamide and low-dose radiotherapy. Patients who could take part had advanced solid tumors with no tumor-infiltrating lymphocytes.

The data were obtained in a study of low-dose radiotherapy and immunotherapy resistance in tumors. Study context: Treatment of Cohort 2 consisted of 1 Gy per fraction every two weeks, amounting to 13 Gy over 26 weeks.

The rearrangement links TRBV12-3 or TRBV12-4 to TRBJ2-1; D unclear. The material sequenced was PBMCs, taken before treatment. The origin of this receptor is a male donor with prostate cancer. In nucleotides, the CDR3 is TGTGCCAGCAGCTTAGTTTACAATGAGCAGTTCTTC. Protein: CASSLVYNEQFF.